This T cell receptor beta chain is from a study of shared clonotypes between healthy human individuals. Profiled with immunoSEQ multiplex PCR; TCRdb holds only in-frame clones, not every one. This sample carries millions of clones, around 90% of them seen once, and the ten largest clones take over 0.12%. This clone was recorded a few times. Its antigen remains unidentified. V lost 4 bases and J lost 11, with 23 bases in between. CDR1 and CDR2 from the germline V gene are GTSNPN and SVGIG (reference sequence). The CDR3 spans 14 residues. Findings and caveats of the study: Between a handful of donors, naive CD4 clonotypes were shared at a level of about 5%. Clonotypes which were not shared had lower generation probabilities than clonotypes that all four donors shared.

Every contributor of samples was a Caucasian grown-up residing in Nashville, Tennessee. Negatively enriched CD4+ T cells were divided by CD45RA into naive and memory. This receptor was identified in a man aged 18-30 years in good health. The chain links TRBV30 to TRBJ1-1; D unresolved. The source material was naive CD4+ T cells sorted from blood. Subset specified: CD45RA+ positively selected. The CDR3, as DNA: TGTGCCTGGACCCAACTTCTCGAGTCAACCGACGCTTTCTTT. This encodes CAWTQLLESTDAFF.